This T cell receptor (beta chain) originates from a study of blood T cell repertoires in COVID-19. About the research overall: Samples of COVID-19 (acute and convalescent) were obtained from the United States, Italy and Spain. In each case, the material was cDNA or gDNA derived from T cells, B-cell-depleted T cells, or PBMCs.

V dropped 7 bases and J dropped 1; count of bases not matched to a gene: 2. The germline CDR1 and CDR2 sequences are GTSNPN and SVGIG (reference sequence). The CDR3 is 13 residues long. Original methodology: Amplified reference gene primers provided the basis for estimating nucleated cell counts. The method was immunoSEQ multiplex PCR; TCRdb's version includes in-frame clones alone and lacks a portion of them. V, J and clone size reflect that table, while D and trimming were determined from the DNA. The table shows hundreds of thousands of clones, with approximately 89% occurring only once. The V gene is TRBV30, the J gene TRBJ2-7; 12 bases are shared with TRBD2. This TCR was recovered from a woman younger than 45 who had recovered from COVID-19. The specimen sequenced was peripheral blood. The CDR3 nucleotides read TGTGCCTTCGGGACTAGCGGGTCCTACGAGCAGTACTTC. Translated, it gives CAFGTSGSYEQYF.